A selection of T cell receptor beta chains follows, all from one sample in a study of OX40 agonist ivuxolimab in advanced cancers. Assay used: immunoSEQ multiplex PCR; TCRdb lists only in-frame clones, some missing. The repertoire has 74,000 or so clones, approximately 89% of them found once; the top ten carry 2% to 2.5%. Sequencing used CD4+ or CD8+ T cells sorted from blood, obtained in a trial of the OX40 agonist ivuxolimab. The receptors shown here come from an adult with an advanced solid tumor such as melanoma, head and neck, liver or kidney cancer. CDR3s include the opening cysteine and the closing phenylalanine or tryptophan. A D gene is named only where the DNA matches it firmly. Some rows mark clone size as missing; the rest say once, few, many or name a class of expanded clone.

CDR3aa | CDR3nt | v_gene | abundance | d_gene | j_gene
CASSLSPATNTEAFF | TGCGCCAGCAGCTTGTCTCCAGCGACAAACACTGAAGCTTTCTTT | TRBV5-1 | once | . | TRBJ1-1
CASSPGSRLHEQYF | TGTGCCAGCAGTCCGGGGTCCCGCCTCCACGAGCAGTACTTC | TRBV28 | . | . | TRBJ2-7
CASSSGTPNTGELFF | TGTGCCAGCAGCTCCGGGACACCGAACACCGGGGAGCTGTTTTTT | TRBV7-9 | . | . | TRBJ2-2
CSVGEGSEAFF | TGCAGCGTTGGAGAGGGATCTGAAGCTTTCTTT | TRBV29-1 | . | . | TRBJ1-1
CASSMRGAVTDTQYF | TGTGCCAGCAGCATGCGAGGGGCGGTCACAGATACGCAGTATTTT | TRBV6-1 | few | . | TRBJ2-3
CASSWLPNQPQHF | TGTGCCAGCAGTTGGCTTCCCAATCAGCCCCAGCATTTT | TRBV27 | . | . | TRBJ1-5
CASSTGQGLNEQYF | TGTGCCAGTAGTACCGGACAGGGCCTCAACGAGCAGTACTTC | TRBV19 | . | TRBD1 | TRBJ2-7
CASSIWLNTEAFF | TGTGCCAGTAGTATCTGGTTAAACACTGAAGCTTTCTTT | TRBV19 | . | . | TRBJ1-1
CASSEAQVYRTEAFF | TGTGCCAGCAGTGAAGCGCAGGTTTATCGCACTGAAGCTTTCTTT | TRBV6-1 | . | . | TRBJ1-1
CASSYGQVYGYTF | TGTGCCAGCAGTTACGGACAAGTATATGGCTACACCTTC | TRBV6-5 | few | . | TRBJ1-2
CAKFVHEQYF | TGTGCCAAATTCGTCCACGAGCAGTACTTC | TRBV7-3 | . | . | TRBJ2-7
CASRHGTVYNSPLHF | TGCGCCAGCAGACATGGGACAGTTTATAATTCACCCCTCCACTTT | TRBV4-1 | . | TRBD1 | TRBJ1-6
CAWSVLSPGMGFNQPQHF | TGTGCCTGGAGTGTACTTTCCCCAGGGATGGGCTTCAATCAGCCCCAGCATTTT | TRBV30 | . | . | TRBJ1-5
CASSLRQGLNTEAFF | TGTGCCAGCAGCTTAAGGCAGGGACTAAACACTGAAGCTTTCTTT | TRBV11-2 | . | . | TRBJ1-1
CASSSYRGDNYGYTF | TGTGCCAGCAGTTCCTACAGGGGCGACAACTATGGCTACACCTTC | TRBV7-9 | few | TRBD1 | TRBJ1-2
CAVGVKGAGTEQYF | TGTGCCGTGGGGGTAAAGGGGGCCGGAACTGAGCAGTACTTC | TRBV7-3 | . | TRBD1 | TRBJ2-7
CASSPQGMPYEQYF | TGTGCCAGCTCACCTCAGGGAATGCCCTACGAGCAGTACTTC | TRBV18 | . | . | TRBJ2-7
CASTRTVSGNTIYF | TGTGCCAGCACCAGGACAGTCTCTGGAAACACCATATATTTT | TRBV2 | . | . | TRBJ1-3
CASSRLGQGIFEQYF | TGTGCCAGCAGCCGACTGGGACAGGGAATTTTCGAGCAGTACTTC | TRBV7-2 | . | TRBD1 | TRBJ2-7
CSVEPVNYGYTF | TGCAGCGTTGAACCCGTTAACTATGGCTACACCTTC | TRBV29-1 | . | . | TRBJ1-2
CASSFYHNEQFF | TGTGCCAGCAGCTTTTATCACAATGAGCAGTTCTTC | TRBV7-2 | . | . | TRBJ2-1
CASSYTGAKLFF | TGTGCCAGCAGTTATACAGGGGCGAAACTGTTTTTT | TRBV27 | . | TRBD1 | TRBJ1-4
CASRLGTGGFEKLFF | TGCGCCAGCAGGCTCGGGACAGGGGGCTTTGAAAAACTGTTTTTT | TRBV10-2 | . | TRBD1 | TRBJ1-4
CASSLVGGSTDTQYF | TGTGCCAGCAGCTTGGTCGGGGGAAGCACAGATACGCAGTATTTT | TRBV5-6 | . | . | TRBJ2-3
CSVEEGGGGYTF | TGCAGCGTTGAAGAAGGGGGGGGTGGCTACACCTTC | TRBV29-1 | . | . | TRBJ1-2
CATSRPWGDEQFF | TGTGCCACCAGCAGGCCCTGGGGGGATGAGCAGTTCTTC | TRBV15 | . | . | TRBJ2-1
CASSQVRDRSFGYGYTF | TGTGCCAGCAGCCAAGTCCGGGACAGGTCGTTTGGCTATGGCTACACCTTC | TRBV4-2 | . | TRBD1 | TRBJ1-2
CASSLDGGDTIYF | TGTGCCAGCAGCTTAGATGGGGGAGACACCATATATTTT | TRBV11-3 | . | . | TRBJ1-3
CASSPNGAFF | TGTGCCAGCAGCCCAAACGGAGCTTTCTTT | TRBV21-1 | . | . | TRBJ1-1
CASSLERGAYNEQFF | TGTGCCAGCAGCTTAGAACGGGGGGCGTACAATGAGCAGTTCTTC | TRBV7-2 | . | . | TRBJ2-1
CASTRTGSTGELFF | TGTGCCAGTACCAGGACAGGGAGCACCGGGGAGCTGTTTTTT | TRBV19 | . | TRBD1 | TRBJ2-2
CASSPGDRQGNTIYF | TGTGCCAGCAGCCCGGGGGACAGGCAAGGAAACACCATATATTTT | TRBV9 | . | TRBD1 | TRBJ1-3
CAIRRTSGGKYEQYF | TGTGCCATCAGGAGAACTAGCGGGGGGAAGTACGAGCAGTACTTC | TRBV10-3 | . | TRBD2 | TRBJ2-7
CASSSHRVGYGYTF | TGTGCCAGCAGCTCCCACAGGGTTGGGTATGGCTACACCTTC | TRBV5-4 | . | . | TRBJ1-2
CASSGGQGSNQPQHF | TGTGCCAGCAGCGGAGGACAGGGGAGCAATCAGCCCCAGCATTTT | TRBV9 | . | TRBD1 | TRBJ1-5
CASSDTLGHTRGNTIYF | TGTGCCAGCAGTGATACCTTGGGACACACGAGGGGAAACACCATATATTTT | TRBV25-1 | . | . | TRBJ1-3
CASSLWVGQGNEKLFF | TGTGCCAGCAGTTTATGGGTGGGACAGGGGAATGAAAAACTGTTTTTT | TRBV28 | . | TRBD1 | TRBJ1-4
CASSYTRQGGEQYF | TGTGCCAGCAGTTACACCCGACAGGGAGGGGAGCAGTACTTC | TRBV6-5 | . | . | TRBJ2-7
CTSNTDTQYF | TGCACCTCAAACACAGATACGCAGTATTTT | TRBV29-1 | . | . | TRBJ2-3
CASSATGGKAGELFF | TGCGCCAGCAGCGCGACAGGGGGCAAGGCCGGGGAGCTGTTTTTT | TRBV5-1 | . | TRBD1 | TRBJ2-2
CASSPRDRGRGTEAFF | TGTGCCAGCAGCCCCCGGGACAGGGGGCGCGGGACTGAAGCTTTCTTT | TRBV9 | . | TRBD1 | TRBJ1-1
CASRVGDLNSPLHF | TGCGCCAGCAGGGTGGGAGATCTCAATTCACCCCTCCACTTT | TRBV5-1 | . | . | TRBJ1-6
CASSFSPTGGIYNEQFF | TGTGCCAGCAGCTTTAGCCCGACAGGGGGCATTTACAATGAGCAGTTCTTC | TRBV9 | . | TRBD1 | TRBJ2-1
CASSFLDRGNEKLFF | TGCGCCAGCAGCTTCCTCGACAGGGGGAATGAAAAACTGTTTTTT | TRBV5-1 | . | TRBD1 | TRBJ1-4
CASSPRRDLPGELFF | TGTGCCAGCAGTCCAAGGCGGGATCTCCCCGGGGAGCTGTTTTTT | TRBV2 | . | . | TRBJ2-2
CASSALRMQDTQYF | TGTGCCAGCAGTGCCCTCCGGATGCAGGATACGCAGTATTTT | TRBV6-1 | . | . | TRBJ2-3
CASSFMTSGYTDTQYF | TGTGCCAGCAGCTTCATGACTAGCGGCTACACAGATACGCAGTATTTT | TRBV5-6 | . | TRBD2 | TRBJ2-3
CAWSGVGEQFF | TGTGCCTGGAGTGGAGTGGGTGAGCAGTTCTTC | TRBV30 | . | . | TRBJ2-1
CAIFSKTGDDYNEQFF | TGTGCCATCTTTTCCAAGACAGGGGACGACTACAATGAGCAGTTCTTC | TRBV7-9 | . | TRBD1 | TRBJ2-1
CAISVGGSTDTQYF | TGTGCCATCAGTGTGGGGGGGAGCACAGATACGCAGTATTTT | TRBV10-3 | . | TRBD2 | TRBJ2-3
CASSLVALSYNEQFF | TGCGCCAGCAGCTTGGTTGCCCTCTCCTACAATGAGCAGTTCTTC | TRBV5-1 | . | . | TRBJ2-1
CASSIVRTYEQYF | TGTGCCAGCAGTATTGTCAGAACCTACGAGCAGTACTTC | TRBV6-5 | . | . | TRBJ2-7
CASSLGQGEAFF | TGTGCCAGCAGCCTGGGACAGGGCGAAGCTTTCTTT | TRBV9 | many | TRBD1 | TRBJ1-1